This T cell receptor beta chain stems from a study of T cells expressing NK-cell markers. Background on the study: It was from sorted CD3+CD56+NKG2C+, CD3+CD56+NKG2C- and CD3+CD56-NKG2C+ T cells that TCR beta repertoires came. The sequencing cohort of eight donors included seven HCMV-seropositive individuals and one seronegative individual.

TCRdb re-called the 5' RACE reads and shows each CDR3 protein once, DNA omitted. The sample includes under 200,000 distinct CDR3 sequences. CDR1 KGHSH and CDR2 LQKENI come from the germline V gene. This CDR3 spans 17 amino acids. The rearrangement uses TRBV18 and TRBJ2-7; the TCRdb D gene call, TRBD2, has no DNA to confirm it. Material for sequencing was blood T cells: a sorted CD56 or NKG2C T cell subset, CD4+ or CD8+ T cells, or bulk PBMC T cells (not recorded which). The TCR comes from a woman aged 18 to 75 in good health. CDR3 amino acids: CASSPPNGLTSSYEQYF.